The source of this T cell receptor beta chain is a study of T cell responses to AZD1222 COVID-19 vaccine. Findings and limits, study-wide: Donors were largely white British and mainly female; clonal diversity was possibly underestimated. Baseline seropositives among AZD1222 recipients totaled only 6 or 7.

CDR3 length: 17 amino acids. The J segment lost 2 bases and the V segment lost 1 base, leaving 6 bases of the junction unmatched. Per germline, CDR1 LGHNA and CDR2 YSLEER. The assay was immunoSEQ multiplex PCR, and TCRdb's table has in-frame clones only and misses some. This sample has 120,000 to 150,000 clones, with more than 70% found just once. Comment on this clone: The antigen is unknown.

The rearrangement links TRBV4-3 to TRBJ2-3; 10 bases map to TRBD1. Sequencing was performed on peripheral blood, taken on day 0 of MenACWY control vaccination. This TCR came from an adult in good health. DNA of the CDR3: TGCGCCAGCAGCCAAGCGACAGGGGGCGTAAACACAGATACGCAGTATTTT. It is translated as CASSQATGGVNTDTQYF.